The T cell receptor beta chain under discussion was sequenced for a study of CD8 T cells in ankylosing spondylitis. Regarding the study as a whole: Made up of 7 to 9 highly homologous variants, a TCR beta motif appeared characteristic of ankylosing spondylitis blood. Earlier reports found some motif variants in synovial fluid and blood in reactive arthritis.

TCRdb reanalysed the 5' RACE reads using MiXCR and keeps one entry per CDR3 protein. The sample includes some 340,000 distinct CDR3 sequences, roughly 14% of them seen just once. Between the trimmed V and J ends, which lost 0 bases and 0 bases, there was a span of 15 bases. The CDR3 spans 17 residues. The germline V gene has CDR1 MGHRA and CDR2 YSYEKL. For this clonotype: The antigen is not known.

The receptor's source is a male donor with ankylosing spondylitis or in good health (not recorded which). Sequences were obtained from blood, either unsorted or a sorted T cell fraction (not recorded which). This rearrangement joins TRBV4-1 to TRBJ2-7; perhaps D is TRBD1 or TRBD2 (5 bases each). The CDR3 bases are TGCGCCAGCAGCCAAGACCGTGGGACGGAGAGCTCCTACGAGCAGTACTTC. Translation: CASSQDRGTESSYEQYF.